Below are 27 T cell receptor beta chains sequenced from a single sample in a study of cytomegalovirus exposure and HLA in healthy donors. This table comes from immunoSEQ multiplex PCR, and its TCRdb copy is limited to in-frame clones, with some not included. The sample lists roughly 60,000 clones; just over 90% were seen once. Sequencing was performed on PBMCs. These receptor sequences come from a woman between 18 and 29 years old in good health and CMV-seronegative.

The V and J genes are TRBV6-6 and TRBJ1-2; 8 bases align to TRBD1. CDR1 is MNHNY and CDR2 is SVGAGI in the germline V gene (reference sequence). V shed 6 bases and J 1 base; nucleotides not matched to a gene: 1. The CDR3 runs 13 residues. The CDR3 DNA follows: TGTGCCAGCAGAGACAGGGGTAACTATGGCTACACCTTC. Translation: CASRDRGNYGYTF.

J is TRBJ2-5 and V is TRBV27; 7 positions match TRBD2. V lost 7 bases to trimming and J lost 5 bases; unmatched junction nucleotides: 13. Germline V gives CDR1 MNHEY, CDR2 SMNVEV (reference sequence). The CDR3 runs to 15 residues. This chain's CDR3 is CASISVGARGETQYF. CDR3 DNA sequence: TGTGCCAGCATATCAGTCGGGGCGCGGGGGGAGACCCAGTACTTC.

The rearrangement uses TRBV7-9 and TRBJ1-4; TRBD1 might be the D (6 bases). The CDR3 sequence is 15 residues long. Germline V gene lookup returns CDR1 SEHNR and CDR2 FQNEAQ (reference sequence). Trimming removed 1 base at V and 3 bases at J, with 9 bases between. CDR3: CASSLVQGANEKLFF. In DNA, the CDR3 is TGTGCCAGCAGCTTAGTACAGGGAGCTAATGAAAAACTGTTTTTT.

The gene calls are TRBV2 and TRBJ2-3; 10 bases are a match to TRBD2. CDR1 and CDR2 (germline): SNHLY, FYNNEI. The CDR3 contains 16 residues. The V segment lost 6 bases and the J segment 4 bases; nucleotides outside the gene matches: 10. The CDR3 coding sequence is TGTGCCAGCAGGGGGATCATTAGCGGGGGGTCAGATACGCAGTATTTT. It encodes CASRGIISGGSDTQYF.

This chain links TRBV6-1 with TRBJ1-2, with a weak D call TRBD1 (5 bases). The germline V and J ends were trimmed by 4 bases and 4 bases, with 13 bases remaining between them. Germline assignment: CDR1 MNHNS and CDR2 SASEGT. This CDR3 contains 14 residues. The CDR3 region has the DNA TGTGCCAGCAGTGCGGGGGGGGGATCCTATGGCTACACCTTC. This codes for CASSAGGGSYGYTF.

This clone occurred a few times. The chain combines TRBV4-2 with TRBJ2-1, with 10 bases matching TRBD2. Per germline, CDR1 LGHNA and CDR2 YNFKEQ. With 0 bases clipped from V and 7 bases from J, the junction kept 6 bases outside the gene matches. The CDR3 is 16 residues long. The DNA of the CDR3 is TGTGCCAGCAGCCAAGATTCGTCTAGCGGGAGTAATGAGCAGTTCTTC. Its translation: CASSQDSSSGSNEQFF.

The chain links TRBV4-1 to TRBJ1-1, with D unclear. Germline CDR1 MGHRA, CDR2 YSYEKL. The CDR3 is 14 amino acids. Trimming removed 1 base at V and 6 bases at J, with 12 bases between. The CDR3 sequence is CASSQGVSRAEAFF. CDR3 bases: TGCGCCAGCAGCCAAGGAGTGAGTAGAGCTGAAGCTTTCTTT.

The chain couples TRBV18 to TRBJ2-3; D may be TRBD2 (5 bases). Germline CDR1 KGHSH, CDR2 LQKENI. V gave up 0 bases and J gave up 6 bases, with 10 bases separating them. The CDR3 length is 14 residues. As DNA, the CDR3 is TGTGCCAGCTCACCACCTGCCTCGGGGGATACGCAGTATTTT. This gives the protein CASSPPASGDTQYF.

V is TRBV5-8 and J is TRBJ1-5; weak D call: TRBD1 (6 bases). The CDR3 contains 17 residues. Germline V gene data show CDR1 as SGHTS and CDR2 as YDEGEE. Between the trimmed V and J ends, which lost 4 bases and 0 bases, there was a span of 17 bases. CDR3 sequence: CASSPTGTTRSNQPQHF. The DNA of the CDR3 is TGTGCCAGCAGCCCCACCGGGACAACTCGTAGCAATCAGCCCCAGCATTTT.

This chain joins TRBV27 and TRBJ2-7; 11 positions agree with TRBD2. The germline CDR1 and CDR2 sequences are MNHEY and SMNVEV (reference sequence). The CDR3 loop spans 15 amino acids. V dropped 5 bases and J dropped 5; count of bases not matched to a gene: 8. The CDR3 coding sequence is TGTGCCAGCAGTCCTTCACTAGCGGGAGAAAACGAGCAGTACTTC. It translates to CASSPSLAGENEQYF.

This chain connects TRBV5-1 to TRBJ2-5, with 9 bases matching TRBD2. Unmatched junction bases numbered 13, after V lost 7 bases and J lost 0 bases. CDR1 SGHRS and CDR2 YFSETQ come from the germline V gene. CDR3 size: 17 residues. As DNA, the CDR3 is TGCGCCAGCGCCCCCCCCGGGGCGGGAGGGTACCAAGAGACCCAGTACTTC. It yields the protein CASAPPGAGGYQETQYF.

The chain has TRBV19 and TRBJ1-5; 7 nucleotides agree with TRBD1. Per germline, CDR1 LNHDA and CDR2 SQIVND (reference sequence). The V segment lost 7 bases and the J segment 4 bases; nucleotides outside the gene matches: 4. The CDR3 is 13 amino acids. CDR3 sequence (DNA): TGTGCCAGTACCCGGGACAGAAATCAGCCCCAGCATTTT. Protein: CASTRDRNQPQHF.

The V gene is TRBV28, the J gene TRBJ2-7; 7 bases align to TRBD2. The CDR3 sequence is 14 residues long. The germline V gene encodes CDR1 MDHEN and CDR2 SYDVKM. The junction had 4 bases not matched to a gene; V was cut back by 3 bases and J by 2 bases. CDR3 nucleotides: TGTGCCAGCAGTTTCCCGGGGGGTCCCTACGAGCAGTACTTC. Translating gives CASSFPGGPYEQYF.

This chain joins TRBV15 and TRBJ1-6; D unresolved. V dropped 3 bases and J dropped 10 bases, with 19 bases sitting between them. This CDR3 is built from 16 residues. CDR1 is LNHNV and CDR2 is YYDKDF in the germline V gene (reference sequence). The CDR3 region has the DNA TGTGCCACCAGCAGTGGAATCCCGGGTTTTGGCTCACCCCTCCACTTT. It specifies CATSSGIPGFGSPLHF.

V is TRBV5-1 and J is TRBJ1-1; tentative D call: TRBD1 (5 bases). CDR1 and CDR2 from the germline V gene are SGHRS and YFSETQ. This CDR3 has 13 amino acids. V lost 4 bases to trimming and J lost 2 bases, with 9 bases between them. The CDR3 nucleotides are TGCGCCAGCAGCGGCGGACACAACACTGAAGCTTTCTTT. Protein sequence: CASSGGHNTEAFF. The variable domain in full, with the rest retrieved from reference TRBV5-1 and TRBJ1-1, is KAGVTQTPRYLIKTRGQQVTLSCSPISGHRSVSWYQQTPGQGLQFLFEYFSETQRNKGNFPGRFSGRQFSNSRSEMNVSTLELGDSALYLCASSGGHNTEAFFGQGTRLTVV.

This rearrangement joins TRBV28 to TRBJ2-5; no clear D. CDR3 length equals 13 residues. Trimming stripped 3 bases from V and 2 bases from J, with 7 bases between. The germline V gene has CDR1 MDHEN and CDR2 SYDVKM. The CDR3 reads CASSLSVQETQYF. CDR3 sequence (DNA): TGTGCCAGCAGTTTGTCGGTACAAGAGACCCAGTACTTC.

The J gene is TRBJ2-4, the V gene TRBV11-2, with 7 bases aligning to TRBD2. This CDR3 is 19 amino acids long. V trimming: 3 bases; J trimming: 2 bases; junction bases outside the gene matches: 16. Per the germline V gene, CDR1 is SGHAT and CDR2 is FQNNGV. The CDR3 DNA reads TGTGCCAGCAGCTTCGGGGGGACTACCCCTGGGGATACCAAAAACATTCAGTACTTC. Translation gives CASSFGGTTPGDTKNIQYF.

The chain joins TRBV27 to TRBJ2-7, with 7 bases aligning to TRBD2. The CDR3 totals 15 residues. With V trimmed by 5 bases and J by 5 bases, 12 bases remained unmatched. Germline loops: CDR1 MNHEY, CDR2 SMNVEV (reference sequence). CDR3 in amino acids: CASSLLGEGSNEQYF. CDR3 coding DNA: TGTGCCAGCAGTCTCCTAGGGGAGGGAAGTAACGAGCAGTACTTC.

J is TRBJ2-3 and V is TRBV29-1; 9 bases are a match to TRBD1. The germline V gene encodes CDR1 SQVTM and CDR2 ANQGSEA. The CDR3 covers 16 residues. The V segment lost 0 bases and the J segment 4 bases; nucleotides outside the gene matches: 8. The CDR3 is CSVEDLRDRDPDTQYF. The CDR3 region has the DNA TGCAGCGTTGAAGACCTCCGGGACAGGGACCCAGATACGCAGTATTTT.

The V gene is TRBV4-3, the J gene TRBJ2-2, with D perhaps TRBD1 (6 bases). V was cut by 5 bases and J by 2 bases, with 12 bases left in between. CDR3 length equals 15 residues. Germline CDR1 LGHNA, CDR2 YSLEER. CDR3 in DNA: TGCGCCAGCAGCTGGACAGCCCTAAACACCGGGGAGCTGTTTTTT. Translated: CASSWTALNTGELFF.

This rearrangement joins TRBV5-1 to TRBJ2-3, with unresolved D. V was clipped by 0 bases and J by 4 bases, with 15 bases between them. The CDR3 covers 16 residues. The germline gives CDR1 SGHRS, CDR2 YFSETQ. This CDR3 reads CASSLVYTVLSDTQYF. In nucleotides, the CDR3 is TGCGCCAGCAGCTTGGTTTATACAGTTTTATCAGATACGCAGTATTTT.

The rearrangement joins TRBV7-5 to TRBJ1-2; TRBD1, as called in the table, went unchecked against the DNA. TRBV7-5 represents a pseudogene. This CDR3 comprises 14 residues. The CDR3 nucleotides are TGTGCCAGAAGCACAGGGCAGGCTCGGGATGGCTACACCTTC. It specifies CARSTGQARDGYTF.

The rearrangement joins TRBV7-9 to TRBJ2-5; 8 nucleotides align to TRBD1. J gave up 5 bases and V 2 bases, and 7 bases lay outside the gene matches. This CDR3 region has 15 residues. Germline loops: CDR1 SEHNR, CDR2 FQNEAQ (reference sequence). This CDR3 reads CASSLLTGGEETQYF. The CDR3 nucleotides read TGTGCCAGCAGCTTATTAACAGGGGGAGAGGAGACCCAGTACTTC. Full variable domain (outside the CDR3, taken from reference TRBV7-9 and TRBJ2-5): DTGVSQNPRHKITKRGQNVTFRCDPISEHNRLYWYRQTLGQGPEFLTYFQNEAQLEKSRLLSDRFSAERPKGSFSTLEIQRTEQGDSAMYLCASSLLTGGEETQYFGPGTRLLVL.

This clone came up a few times. The chain has TRBV19 and TRBJ1-5; 7 bases agree with TRBD1. Germline trimming cut 4 bases from V and 6 bases from J; bases unmatched to any gene: 3. The CDR3 is 13 residues long. From germline, CDR1 is LNHDA and CDR2 SQIVND (reference sequence). CDR3 sequence: CASSTDRVQPQHF. CDR3 nucleotides: TGTGCCAGTAGTACTGACAGGGTTCAGCCCCAGCATTTT.

The CDR3 reads CASKAEYTDTQYF. The CDR3 nucleotides are TGTGCCAGTAAAGCGGAATACACAGATACGCAGTATTTT. The J gene is TRBJ2-3, the V gene TRBV19, with a weak D call TRBD2 (5 bases). Trimming cost V 7 bases and J 2 bases, with 10 bases left between them. Germline V gene sequence: CDR1 LNHDA, CDR2 SQIVND (reference sequence). This CDR3 is built from 13 residues.

This clone was seen a handful of times. J is TRBJ2-7 and V is TRBV12-5, with 7 bases identical to TRBD2. Germline V gene data show CDR1 as LGHNT and CDR2 as FRNRAP. The CDR3 totals 16 residues. V lost 5 bases, J lost 5 bases, and 15 bases stayed unmatched. CDR3 region: CASGPTRGDAPNEQYF. The CDR3 nucleotides read TGTGCTAGTGGTCCTACCCGGGGGGACGCGCCCAACGAGCAGTACTTC.

In DNA, the CDR3 is TGTGCCAGCAGCCGCCCTCCGGCAGGGTTCTATGGCTACACCTTC. Encoded protein: CASSRPPAGFYGYTF. The chain combines TRBV14 with TRBJ1-2, with D possibly being TRBD1 (5 bases). Germline-derived CDR1 and CDR2 are SGHDN and FVKESK. The V end was cut by 4 bases, the J end by 4 bases, with 16 bases between. The CDR3 covers 15 residues. Filled out from reference TRBV14 and TRBJ1-2, the complete variable domain reads EAGVTQFPSHSVIEKGQTVTLRCDPISGHDNLYWYRRVMGKEIKFLLHFVKESKQDESGMPNNRFLAERTGGTYSTLKVQPAELEDSGVYFCASSRPPAGFYGYTFGSGTRLTVV.